One and the same sample provided the 29 T cell receptor beta chains below, sequenced in a study of T cells expressing NK-cell markers. TCRdb derives one entry per CDR3 protein from the 5' RACE reads, leaving out DNA. The record lists 300,000 or so distinct CDR3 sequences, of which the ten most abundant hold around 4.2%. Input material: blood T cells: a sorted CD56 or NKG2C T cell subset, CD4+ or CD8+ T cells, or bulk PBMC T cells (not recorded which). The receptors derive from a woman between 18 and 75 years old in good health.

The chain joins TRBV14 to TRBJ2-5; the TRBD1 assignment by TCRdb is unverifiable without DNA. CDR3 size: 16 residues. Germline V CDR1 and CDR2: SGHDN, FVKESK. CDR3 amino acids: CASSSPGTGRQETQYF.

This sequence joins TRBV20-1 and TRBJ2-3; the TCRdb call, TRBD2, lacks DNA for checking. CDR3 length: 12 residues. CDR1 DFQATT and CDR2 SNEGSKA come from the germline V gene (reference sequence). CDR3 loop: CSGTSFTDTQYF.

The chain recombines TRBV20-1 with TRBJ2-4; as DNA is missing, the TRBD2 call by TCRdb cannot be tested. Germline V gives CDR1 DFQATT, CDR2 SNEGSKA (reference sequence). The CDR3 contains 16 residues. The chain's CDR3 is CSARVASGLAKNIQYF.

The rearrangement uses TRBV6-5 and TRBJ2-3. The CDR3 consists of 16 residues. Germline V gene lookup returns CDR1 MNHEY and CDR2 SVGAGI. CDR3 amino acids: CASSYADTPSTDTQYF.

The chain recombines TRBV5-4 with TRBJ1-1; the TRBD1 assignment by TCRdb is unverifiable without DNA. The V gene's germline CDR1 is SGHNT and CDR2 YYREEE (reference sequence). The CDR3 totals 17 residues. This CDR3 reads CASSFPRTGSMNTEAFF. Supplemented by reference TRBV5-4 and TRBJ1-1, the full variable domain reads ETGVTQSPTHLIKTRGQQVTLRCSSQSGHNTVSWYQQALGQGPQFIFQYYREEENGRGNFPPRFSGLQFPNYSSELNVNALELDDSALYLCASSFPRTGSMNTEAFFGQGTRLTVV.

V gene TRBV7-3 combines with J gene TRBJ2-3; the D gene TCRdb calls, TRBD2, cannot be checked with no DNA. Germline V CDR1 and CDR2: SGHTA, FQGTGA. The CDR3 is 17 amino acids. The CDR3 sequence: CASSLTPSGRLTDTQYF. Variable domain in full (rest from reference TRBV7-3 and TRBJ2-3): GAGVSQTPSNKVTEKGKYVELRCDPISGHTALYWYRQSLGQGPEFLIYFQGTGAADDSGLPNDRFFAVRPEGSVSTLKIQRTERGDSAVYLCASSLTPSGRLTDTQYFGPGTRLTVL.

This sequence joins TRBV20-1 and TRBJ1-1; lacking DNA, the TRBD1 call made by TCRdb goes unchecked. CDR3 length: 12 amino acids. Germline V CDR1 and CDR2: DFQATT, SNEGSKA (reference sequence). The CDR3 loop is CSAGQGNTEAFF.

This rearrangement joins TRBV5-1 to TRBJ2-7. Germline CDR1 is SGHRS and CDR2 is YFSETQ. CDR3 length equals 15 residues. This CDR3 is CASSPFPTGLYEQYF.

The chain carries TRBV5-1 and TRBJ2-1; with no DNA, the TCRdb D assignment of TRBD1 cannot be verified. Germline values: CDR1 SGHRS, CDR2 YFSETQ. The CDR3 totals 14 residues. Here the CDR3 reads CASSYGQGHNEQFF.

CDR3 residues: CSQDSFAYNEQFF. V and J are TRBV20-1 and TRBJ2-1; TCRdb returns TRBD2, unconfirmable since there is no DNA. The CDR3 is made up of 13 amino acids. Germline lookup yields CDR1 DFQATT and CDR2 SNEGSKA (reference sequence).

This chain uses TRBV11-2 with TRBJ2-3; absent DNA, TCRdb's TRBD2 call cannot be checked. The germline CDR1 and CDR2 sequences are SGHAT and FQNNGV. This CDR3 is built from 16 residues. The CDR3 spells CASSENGGLGSDTQYF.

The J gene is TRBJ1-2, the V gene TRBV20-1. Germline assignment: CDR1 DFQATT and CDR2 SNEGSKA (reference sequence). The CDR3 is 14 amino acids. This CDR3 reads CSARAWEGRNGYTF.

The chain uses TRBV29-1 and TRBJ1-1; absent DNA, TCRdb's TRBD1 call cannot be checked. In germline, CDR1 is SQVTM, CDR2 ANQGSEA. The CDR3 loop spans 14 amino acids. CDR3 sequence: CSVEPGPGNTEAFF.

This rearrangement joins TRBV20-1 to TRBJ1-5. Per the germline V gene, CDR1 is DFQATT and CDR2 is SNEGSKA (reference sequence). The CDR3 spans 12 residues. This CDR3 reads CSARRGDQPQHF.

The gene calls are TRBV7-2 and TRBJ2-1; the D call of TRBD2 rests on TCRdb alone, since no DNA is present to check it. Germline V gives CDR1 SGHTA, CDR2 FQGNSA. The CDR3 extends over 13 amino acids. CDR3 residues: CASSYTSANEQFF.

The V gene is TRBV6-6, the J gene TRBJ2-5; TCRdb picks TRBD1, but there is no DNA to check that call. Germline values: CDR1 MNHNY, CDR2 SVGAGI (reference sequence). The CDR3 loop spans 13 amino acids. CDR3: CASSYWGGETQYF.

The V call is TRBV20-1, the J call TRBJ2-3; the D call from TCRdb, TRBD2, cannot be confirmed without DNA. This CDR3 contains 22 residues. Germline V gene lookup returns CDR1 DFQATT and CDR2 SNEGSKA (reference sequence). The CDR3 spells CSAPGTSGRGGVDPISTDTQYF.

The rearrangement uses TRBV29-1 and TRBJ2-7; no DNA is available, so the TRBD1 call from TCRdb remains unchecked. This CDR3 region has 12 residues. CDR1 is SQVTM and CDR2 is ANQGSEA in the germline V gene. Here the CDR3 reads CSAVGQTYEQYF.

The V gene is TRBV4-1, the J gene TRBJ1-4; there is no DNA to check the TCRdb D call of TRBD1. Germline CDR1 is MGHRA and CDR2 is YSYEKL. The CDR3 covers 16 residues. The CDR3 loop is CASSRRPGQGGEKLFF.

This chain uses TRBV7-9 with TRBJ1-2. The germline V gene has CDR1 SEHNR and CDR2 FQNEAQ (reference sequence). The CDR3 covers 14 residues. CDR3 protein: CASSLEVLIYGYTF. Together with reference TRBV7-9 and TRBJ1-2, the CDR3 gives the full variable domain: DTGVSQNPRHKITKRGQNVTFRCDPISEHNRLYWYRQTLGQGPEFLTYFQNEAQLEKSRLLSDRFSAERPKGSFSTLEIQRTEQGDSAMYLCASSLEVLIYGYTFGSGTRLTVV.

The genes are TRBV28 and TRBJ1-3; the TCRdb call, TRBD1, lacks DNA for checking. The CDR3 is 12 amino acids. From germline, CDR1 is MDHEN and CDR2 SYDVKM. Here the CDR3 reads CASTTGGNTIYF.

V gene TRBV5-6 combines with J gene TRBJ1-1; the D call of TRBD1 rests on TCRdb alone, since no DNA is present to check it. This CDR3 is built from 16 residues. CDR1 SGHDT and CDR2 YYEEEE come from the germline V gene. This chain's CDR3 is CASSLGRGGGLTEAFF. Complete variable domain (other parts from reference TRBV5-6 and TRBJ1-1): DAGVTQSPTHLIKTRGQQVTLRCSPKSGHDTVSWYQQALGQGPQFIFQYYEEEERQRGNFPDRFSGHQFPNYSSELNVNALLLGDSALYLCASSLGRGGGLTEAFFGQGTRLTVV.

The rearrangement joins TRBV29-1 to TRBJ2-5; lacking DNA, the TRBD1 call made by TCRdb goes unchecked. The CDR3 covers 16 residues. Germline V lookup: CDR1 SQVTM, CDR2 ANQGSEA. The CDR3 is CSVESMRDLAMGTQYF. The full variable domain, its missing parts supplied by reference TRBV29-1 and TRBJ2-5, is SAVISQKPSRDICQRGTSLTIQCQVDSQVTMMFWYRQQPGQSLTLIATANQGSEATYESGFVIDKFPISRPNLTFSTLTVSNMSPEDSSIYLCSVESMRDLAMGTQYFGPGTRLLVL.

The V gene is TRBV28, the J gene TRBJ2-1; lacking DNA, the TRBD1 call made by TCRdb goes unchecked. This CDR3 contains 16 residues. The germline V gene has CDR1 MDHEN and CDR2 SYDVKM. The CDR3 is CASSLSGGPLGNEQFF.

The genes are TRBV2 and TRBJ2-1; TCRdb returns TRBD2, unconfirmable since there is no DNA. The CDR3 spans 16 residues. Germline CDR1 SNHLY, CDR2 FYNNEI. The CDR3 spells CASRDRTAGGYNEQFF. Looking up the rest from reference TRBV2 and TRBJ2-1 gives the full variable domain: EPEVTQTPSHQVTQMGQEVILRCVPISNHLYFYWYRQILGQKVEFLVSFYNNEISEKSEIFDDQFSVERPDGSNFTLKIRSTKLEDSAMYFCASRDRTAGGYNEQFFGPGTRLTVL.

The gene calls are TRBV20-1 and TRBJ2-1; TCRdb proposes TRBD2, but this gene call is untestable without DNA. The CDR3 extends over 14 amino acids. Germline V gene data show CDR1 as DFQATT and CDR2 as SNEGSKA (reference sequence). The CDR3 is CKPGLAGGINEQFF.

The rearrangement links TRBV5-1 to TRBJ1-2; TCRdb designates TRBD1, a call that cannot be tested without DNA. The length of the CDR3 is 14 residues. Per germline, CDR1 SGHRS and CDR2 YFSETQ. Here the CDR3 reads CASSLAGADYGYTF.

The rearrangement links TRBV12-3 or TRBV12-4 to TRBJ2-1; TCRdb's D call of TRBD2 is untestable without DNA. This CDR3 comprises 17 residues. The CDR3 region is CASSLRFGAVRYNEQFF.

V gene TRBV28 combines with J gene TRBJ1-1; the D call from TCRdb, TRBD1, cannot be confirmed without DNA. The CDR3 totals 14 residues. Germline V gene data show CDR1 as MDHEN and CDR2 as SYDVKM. The CDR3 region is CASSLTGTGFMAFF.